The present T cell receptor beta chain was sequenced within a study of beta chain features in type 1 diabetes. Whole-study results and caveats: Type 1 diabetes patients showed fewer insertions and more deletions at VDJ junctions. Type 1 diabetes patients showed a moderate but significant shortening of TCRB CDR3s in all four CD4+ subsets. Naive, central memory and Treg TCRB repertoires seemed to resemble each other more closely in patients than they did in healthy donors. PCR could preferentially amplify shorter templates, alike in patients and controls.

The CDR3 extends over 14 amino acids. Germline loops: CDR1 SEHNR, CDR2 FQNEAQ (reference sequence). The germline V and J ends were trimmed by 1 base and 2 bases, with 8 bases remaining between them. In regard to this clone: What it recognizes is unknown.

What was sequenced were expressed TCRB transcripts, since all of the isolated RNA had been reverse transcribed. The protocol was immunoSEQ multiplex PCR, while the TCRdb copy is restricted to in-frame clones and leaves out a portion. The sample gives approximately 26,000 clones, 65% of which show up once; around 2.5% is in the top ten. The source material was Tregs from blood. V is TRBV7-9 and J is TRBJ1-1; no reliable D call. This clonotype was sampled from a woman aged 25 to 39 with type 1 diabetes. Written as DNA, the CDR3 is TGTGCCAGCAGCTTAGGAGGAGGAAACACTGAAGCTTTCTTT. This translates into CASSLGGGNTEAFF.